The 20 T cell receptor beta chains given below trace back to one sample, sequenced in a study of blood T cell repertoires in COVID-19. This table comes from immunoSEQ multiplex PCR, and its TCRdb copy is limited to in-frame clones, with some not included. Found here are tens of thousands of clones, around 83% of them singletons; the top ten hold 48%. The sample taken for sequencing was peripheral blood. Source of these receptors: a man between 65 and 85 years old with acute or convalescent COVID-19.

V gene TRBV6-5 combines with J gene TRBJ1-5, with D tentatively TRBD1 (6 bases). Looked up from germline, CDR1 is MNHEY and CDR2 is SVGAGI. Trimming took 8 bases from V and 5 from J, leaving 19 bases between them. The CDR3 runs 15 residues. The CDR3 spells CASATGLGIDQPQHF. The CDR3 nucleotides read TGTGCCAGCGCAACAGGGTTGGGGATTGATCAGCCCCAGCATTTT.

The chain recombines TRBV19 with TRBJ2-1, with TRBD1 matching 9 bases. V was pared by 4 bases and J by 3 bases, with 7 bases of the junction left unmatched. Germline V gives CDR1 LNHDA, CDR2 SQIVND (reference sequence). This CDR3 is 16 amino acids long. Here the CDR3 DNA reads TGTGCCAGTAGTAGGGACAGGGCGCGGGGCTACAATGAGCAGTTCTTC. Its translation: CASSRDRARGYNEQFF.

This clone came up a few times. The chain carries TRBV28 and TRBJ1-2; D not resolved. Per the germline V gene, CDR1 is MDHEN and CDR2 is SYDVKM. The CDR3 sequence is 13 residues long. Trimming took off 6 bases at V and 3 bases at J, with 11 bases between the two ends. The CDR3 DNA reads TGTGCCAGCAGCCGCCTTGAGGACTATGGCTACACCTTC. This gives the protein CASSRLEDYGYTF.

The chain has TRBV15 and TRBJ1-6, with no clear D. Deletions cut 0 bases from V and 3 bases from J, with 9 bases between. The V gene's germline CDR1 is LNHNV and CDR2 YYDKDF (reference sequence). The CDR3 covers 16 residues. The CDR3 nucleotides read TGTGCCACCAGCAGAGATCCTCAGGACTATAATTCACCCCTCCACTTT. It yields the protein CATSRDPQDYNSPLHF. Supplemented by reference TRBV15 and TRBJ1-6, the full variable domain reads DAMVIQNPRYQVTQFGKPVTLSCSQTLNHNVMYWYQQKSSQAPKLLFHYYDKDFNNEADTPDNFQSRRPNTSFCFLDIRSPGLGDTAMYLCATSRDPQDYNSPLHFGNGTRLTVT.

This rearrangement joins TRBV30 to TRBJ1-5, with a tentative D call TRBD1 (6 bases). The CDR3 is 16 amino acids. In germline, CDR1 is GTSNPN, CDR2 SVGIG (reference sequence). V shed 1 base and J shed 3 bases, with 16 bases lying between them. The CDR3 DNA reads as TGTGCCTGGAGTGCAGGGGAGAGGGGAAACAATCAGCCCCAGCATTTT. This gives the protein CAWSAGERGNNQPQHF.

The chain joins TRBV27 to TRBJ1-5; D is undetermined. V lost 6 bases to trimming and J lost 2 bases, with 20 bases between them. Germline values: CDR1 MNHEY, CDR2 SMNVEV (reference sequence). CDR3 length equals 17 residues. The CDR3 here is CASSLGPGETGNQPQHF. The CDR3 DNA reads TGTGCCAGCAGCCTAGGACCGGGAGAGACGGGCAATCAGCCCCAGCATTTT.

The chain employs TRBV25-1 and TRBJ2-7; tentative D call: TRBD1 (6 bases). CDR1 MGHDK and CDR2 SYGVNS come from the germline V gene. V lost 9 bases and J lost 3, with 12 bases in between. There are 12 residues in the CDR3. The CDR3: CASGQSIYEQYF. For the CDR3, the DNA is TGTGCCAGTGGACAGTCGATCTACGAGCAGTACTTC.

The chain links TRBV2 to TRBJ1-1; 7 bases map to TRBD1. Germline V lookup: CDR1 SNHLY, CDR2 FYNNEI. The CDR3 has 15 residues. Unmatched junction bases numbered 17, after V lost 6 bases and J lost 10 bases. CDR3 DNA sequence: TGTGCCAGCAGCCTCGGACAGGCCGCGGTCGGGGGAGCTTTCTTT. Protein: CASSLGQAAVGGAFF.

This chain uses TRBV4-3 with TRBJ1-4; 9 bases match TRBD1. Looked up from germline, CDR1 is LGHNA and CDR2 is YSLEER. The CDR3 is 16 residues long. Germline trimming cut 2 bases from V and 6 bases from J; bases unmatched to any gene: 7. The CDR3 loop is CASSQPGGTGYEKLFF. Here the CDR3 DNA reads TGCGCCAGCAGCCAACCAGGAGGGACAGGGTATGAAAAACTGTTTTTT.

The chain uses TRBV28 and TRBJ2-7, with TRBD1 identical over 8 bases. The junction had 9 bases not matched to a gene; V was cut back by 5 bases and J by 3 bases. The CDR3 length is 15 residues. The germline CDR1 and CDR2 sequences are MDHEN and SYDVKM. CDR3: CASSVTGEFHYEQYF. For the CDR3, the DNA is TGTGCCAGCAGTGTGACAGGGGAATTTCACTACGAGCAGTACTTC. Combining the CDR3 with reference TRBV28 and TRBJ2-7 gives the whole variable domain DVKVTQSSRYLVKRTGEKVFLECVQDMDHENMFWYRQDPGLGLRLIYFSYDVKMKEKGDIPEGYSVSREKKERFSLILESASTNQTSMYLCASSVTGEFHYEQYFGPGTRLTVT.

This clone turned up a few times. V is TRBV19 and J is TRBJ1-4, with a tentative D call TRBD1 (6 bases). Per the germline V gene, CDR1 is LNHDA and CDR2 is SQIVND (reference sequence). The CDR3 covers 13 residues. V lost 9 bases and J lost 6, with 14 bases in between. CDR3 sequence reads: CASRKHRDEKLFF. CDR3 DNA: TGTGCCAGCCGAAAACACAGGGATGAAAAACTGTTTTTT.

This chain uses TRBV3-1 (or the pseudogene TRBV3-2) with TRBJ1-2; 7 bases line up with TRBD1. V was clipped by 5 bases and J by 4 bases; unmatched bases: 7. Germline V lookup: CDR1 LGHDT, CDR2 YNNKEL (reference sequence). The CDR3 runs 14 residues. This chain's CDR3 is CASSARDRSYGYTF. Here the CDR3 DNA reads TGTGCCAGCAGCGCCCGGGACAGAAGCTATGGCTACACCTTC.

This chain joins TRBV23-1 and TRBJ1-5, with unresolved D. TRBV23-1 is treated as an ORF (open reading frame) with a function not yet certain. The CDR3 runs 15 residues. The germline V and J ends were trimmed by 3 bases and 7 bases, with 16 bases remaining between them. CDR3 region: CASSQLLGGVQPQHF. CDR3 coding DNA: TGCGCCAGCAGTCAGTTGCTCGGAGGCGTGCAGCCCCAGCATTTT.

This clone was observed a single time. The gene calls are TRBV7-2 and TRBJ2-5; a possible D gene is TRBD2 (5 bases). This CDR3 contains 15 residues. Germline loops: CDR1 SGHTA, CDR2 FQGNSA. The V end lost 1 base, the J end lost 5 bases, and 14 bases lay between the germline ends. CDR3 amino acids: CASSLVSGFGETQYF. The CDR3 DNA is TGTGCCAGCAGCTTAGTATCGGGGTTTGGGGAGACCCAGTACTTC.

The chain combines TRBV7-2 with TRBJ2-7, with 8 bases that match TRBD1. This CDR3 comprises 15 residues. Germline V lookup: CDR1 SGHTA, CDR2 FQGNSA. Trimming took 5 bases from V and 4 from J; bases not matched to a gene: 10. As DNA, the CDR3 is TGTGCCAGCAGCGCGACAGGGGAGACAAGGTACGAGCAGTACTTC. Its protein product is CASSATGETRYEQYF.

J is TRBJ1-2 and V is TRBV9; TRBD1 is a possible D gene (5 bases). The CDR3 covers 16 residues. The germline CDR1 and CDR2 sequences are SGDLS and YYNGEE. The germline V and J ends were trimmed by 3 bases and 2 bases, with 17 bases remaining between them. The CDR3 DNA reads TGTGCCAGCAGCGCGGGAGGGGCTCAAGCAAACTATGGCTACACCTTC. Its protein is CASSAGGAQANYGYTF.

V is TRBV7-2 and J is TRBJ1-5, with D possibly TRBD1 on 5 matching bases. The length of the CDR3 is 14 residues. V was trimmed by 0 bases and J by 4 bases, leaving 7 bases between them. Looked up from germline, CDR1 is SGHTA and CDR2 is FQGNSA. DNA of the CDR3: TGTGCCAGCAGCTTAGCGGGGCCTAATCAGCCCCAGCATTTT. It is translated as CASSLAGPNQPQHF.

This rearrangement joins TRBV5-1 to TRBJ1-6, with 8 bases identical to TRBD1. V lost 2 bases, J lost 9 bases, and 7 bases stayed unmatched. The germline V gene encodes CDR1 SGHRS and CDR2 YFSETQ. CDR3 length: 15 residues. CDR3 sequence (DNA): TGCGCCAGCAGCTTTGACAGGGGTGAGATTTCACCCCTCCACTTT. This translates into CASSFDRGEISPLHF.

This clone was detected only a few times. The chain recombines TRBV7-2 with TRBJ1-3; tentatively, D is TRBD1 (6 bases). The V end was cut by 5 bases, the J end by 2 bases, with 16 bases between. The CDR3 totals 16 residues. Per the germline V gene, CDR1 is SGHTA and CDR2 is FQGNSA. CDR3 residues: CASSPHQTGAGNTIYF. CDR3 coding DNA: TGTGCCAGCAGCCCACACCAGACAGGTGCTGGAAACACCATATATTTT.

The chain joins TRBV7-9 to TRBJ2-1, with 16 bases identical to TRBD2. The junction had 9 bases not matched to a gene; V was cut back by 5 bases and J by 14 bases. Germline CDR1 is SEHNR and CDR2 is FQNEAQ (reference sequence). This CDR3 comprises 15 residues. The chain's CDR3 is CASSASGTSGGAKFF. The DNA of the CDR3 is TGTGCCAGCAGCGCCTCCGGGACTAGCGGGGGGGCTAAGTTCTTC.